The text below deals with one TCR beta chain. Its antigen is currently unknown. This sample stems from a study of OX40 agonist ivuxolimab in advanced cancers. In the study overall: Every 2 weeks, ivuxolimab was infused into the patients intravenously at between 0.01 and 10 mg/kg. Study conclusions and caveats: Researchers report that CD8+ T cells had, on average, more expanded clones than CD4+. Undetermined was the antigen specificity of the expanded peripheral T cells.

Data came from immunoSEQ multiplex PCR; TCRdb stores just in-frame clones and leaves some out. The data contain fewer than 70,000 clones, less than 90% of them singletons. V was shortened by 3 bases and J by 4 bases, with 8 bases between the two germline ends. This CDR3 spans 13 amino acids. Per germline, CDR1 LNHDA and CDR2 SQIVND (reference sequence). The TCR originated in an adult with an advanced solid tumor such as melanoma, head and neck, liver or kidney cancer. This rearrangement joins TRBV19 to TRBJ2-3, with D maybe TRBD1 (5 bases). This specimen was CD4+ or CD8+ T cells sorted from blood, taken in a trial of the OX40 agonist ivuxolimab. The CDR3 DNA follows: TGTGCCAGTAGTATTCAGGGATCAGATACGCAGTATTTT. It translates to CASSIQGSDTQYF.